These 14 T cell receptor beta chains share one sample of origin, sequenced in a study of blood T cell repertoires in COVID-19. Only in-frame clones appear in the TCRdb table, and some are missing; sequencing was by immunoSEQ multiplex PCR. The data hold about 320,000 clones, with 80% to 90% observed a single time. The source material was PBMCs or T cells enriched from blood (not recorded which). The receptors stem from a woman aged 18-29 years who had recovered from COVID-19.

The chain recombines TRBV30 with TRBJ2-3, with 7 positions matching TRBD2. This CDR3 has 13 residues. J was trimmed by 5 bases and V by 2 bases; bases with no gene match: 4. Looked up from germline, CDR1 is GTSNPN and CDR2 is SVGIG (reference sequence). The CDR3 protein is CAWSPLAGDTQYF. The CDR3 DNA reads TGTGCCTGGAGTCCATTAGCGGGAGATACGCAGTATTTT. The full variable domain, in which reference TRBV30 and TRBJ2-3 provide the parts outside the CDR3, is SQTIHQWPATLVQPVGSPLSLECTVEGTSNPNLYWYRQAAGRGLQLLFYSVGIGQISSEVPQNLSASRPQDRQFILSSKKLLLSDSGFYLCAWSPLAGDTQYFGPGTRLTVL.

The table lists this clone with a few counts. The chain has TRBV3-1 (or the pseudogene TRBV3-2) and TRBJ1-4; maybe TRBD1 (6 bases). The CDR3 runs 16 residues. V was trimmed by 1 base and J by 6 bases, leaving 15 bases between them. Germline loops: CDR1 LGHDT, CDR2 YNNKEL (reference sequence). The CDR3 is CASSQGLGGGDEKLFF. CDR3 bases: TGTGCCAGCAGCCAAGGCTTAGGGGGGGGTGATGAAAAACTGTTTTTT.

This clone was seen a single time. This sequence joins TRBV28 and TRBJ1-1; a weak D match, TRBD1 (6 bases). The germline V gene encodes CDR1 MDHEN and CDR2 SYDVKM. The CDR3 is 15 amino acids. V gave up 2 bases and J gave up 3 bases, with 13 bases separating them. The CDR3 sequence is CASSLLGARYTEAFF. CDR3 nucleotide sequence: TGTGCCAGCAGTTTACTGGGGGCAAGGTACACTGAAGCTTTCTTT.

The chain employs TRBV12-3 or TRBV12-4 and TRBJ1-1; D may be TRBD1 (5 bases). Deletions cut 9 bases from V and 1 base from J, with 12 bases between. The CDR3 covers 13 residues. The CDR3 region is CASLGRGNTEAFF. In DNA form, the CDR3 reads TGTGCCAGTTTGGGAAGGGGGAACACTGAAGCTTTCTTT.

The V call is TRBV11-2, the J call TRBJ2-3, with 14 bases matching TRBD2. This CDR3 region has 15 residues. CDR1 is SGHAT, CDR2 FQNNGV, per germline. V trimming: 5 bases; J trimming: 8 bases; junction bases outside the gene matches: 6. The CDR3 loop reads CASSLGTSGSGTQYF. CDR3 nucleotides: TGTGCCAGCAGCCTAGGGACTAGCGGGAGTGGTACGCAGTATTTT.

J is TRBJ1-5 and V is TRBV7-9; the match to TRBD1 covers 8 bases. This CDR3 has 16 residues. Germline loops: CDR1 SEHNR, CDR2 FQNEAQ (reference sequence). V shed 5 bases and J 7 bases; nucleotides not matched to a gene: 13. The CDR3 bases are TGTGCCAGCAGCAGATACTTGGACAGGGAGGACCAGCCCCAGCATTTT. This gives the protein CASSRYLDREDQPQHF.

This chain joins TRBV29-1 and TRBJ1-1; perhaps TRBD1 as D (5 bases). The CDR3 runs to 12 residues. Germline V CDR1 and CDR2: SQVTM, ANQGSEA. Trimming took 6 bases from V and 3 from J, leaving 11 bases between them. The CDR3 region has the DNA TGCAGCGTGGGGGGGGGTGACACTGAAGCTTTCTTT. This codes for CSVGGGDTEAFF.

This chain connects TRBV19 to TRBJ2-7; 12 bases agree with TRBD2. This CDR3 has 16 amino acids. CDR1 is LNHDA and CDR2 is SQIVND in the germline V gene (reference sequence). V was pared by 6 bases and J by 0 bases, with 6 bases of the junction left unmatched. CDR3 sequence reads: CASRRTSGISSYEQYF. The CDR3 DNA reads TGTGCCAGTAGGCGGACTAGCGGGATTAGCTCCTACGAGCAGTACTTC.

This chain joins TRBV28 and TRBJ1-3; D remains ambiguous. Between the trimmed V and J ends, which lost 5 bases and 4 bases, there was a span of 9 bases. Germline values: CDR1 MDHEN, CDR2 SYDVKM. The CDR3 contains 13 residues. The CDR3 is CASSTSRGNTIYF. The CDR3 DNA sequence: TGTGCCAGCAGTACCAGCAGGGGAAACACCATATATTTT.

Concerning this clone itself: The same CDR3 is also encoded by other DNA sequences in this sample. V gene TRBV18 combines with J gene TRBJ1-2; 8 bases align to TRBD1. The length of the CDR3 is 15 residues. The ends lost 3 bases at V and 0 bases at J; junction bases unmatched: 3. Germline V gives CDR1 KGHSH, CDR2 LQKENI. CDR3 nucleotide sequence: TGTGCCAGCTCACCTAGGACAGGGACTAACTATGGCTACACCTTC. This gives the protein CASSPRTGTNYGYTF. The whole variable domain, remainder taken from reference TRBV18 and TRBJ1-2, is NAGVMQNPRHLVRRRGQEARLRCSPMKGHSHVYWYRQLPEEGLKFMVYLQKENIIDESGMPKERFSAEFPKEGPSILRIQQVVRGDSAAYFCASSPRTGTNYGYTFGSGTRLTVV.

This chain links TRBV4-3 with TRBJ2-1; 14 nucleotides line up with TRBD2. V lost 0 bases and J lost 0; bases outside the gene matches: 10. CDR1 and CDR2 (germline): LGHNA, YSLEER. This CDR3 region has 21 residues. CDR3 sequence: CASSQETGTSGRLSSYNEQFF. CDR3 nucleotide sequence: TGCGCCAGCAGCCAAGAAACCGGGACTAGCGGGAGATTGAGCTCCTACAATGAGCAGTTCTTC.

The chain recombines TRBV5-6 with TRBJ2-5, with TRBD1 matching 12 bases. The V gene end was trimmed by 0 bases and the J gene end by 5 bases; junction bases not matched to a gene: 8. This CDR3 comprises 17 residues. Germline assignment: CDR1 SGHDT and CDR2 YYEEEE. DNA for the CDR3: TGTGCCAGCAGCTTGGCACAGGGACAGGGGGCTGGGGAGACCCAGTACTTC. Protein sequence: CASSLAQGQGAGETQYF.

The V gene is TRBV19, the J gene TRBJ1-2; D might be TRBD1 (6 bases). This CDR3 comprises 13 residues. CDR1 and CDR2 (germline): LNHDA, SQIVND (reference sequence). The V and J ends lost 3 bases and 3 bases respectively, with 8 bases between them. DNA for the CDR3: TGTGCCAGTAGTATCCAGGGGTACTATGGCTACACCTTC. This sequence encodes CASSIQGYYGYTF. The full variable domain, with the rest looked up from reference TRBV19 and TRBJ1-2, is DGGITQSPKYLFRKEGQNVTLSCEQNLNHDAMYWYRQDPGQGLRLIYYSQIVNDFQKGDIAEGYSVSREKKESFPLTVTSAQKNPTAFYLCASSIQGYYGYTFGSGTRLTVV.

This chain connects TRBV5-4 to TRBJ1-1; 8 positions agree with TRBD1. Germline loops: CDR1 SGHNT, CDR2 YYREEE (reference sequence). J was trimmed by 1 base and V by 3 bases; bases with no gene match: 5. CDR3 length: 15 residues. CDR3 in DNA: TGTGCCAGCAGCTCCCTAGACAGGGGGAACACTGAAGCTTTCTTT. Residues: CASSSLDRGNTEAFF.